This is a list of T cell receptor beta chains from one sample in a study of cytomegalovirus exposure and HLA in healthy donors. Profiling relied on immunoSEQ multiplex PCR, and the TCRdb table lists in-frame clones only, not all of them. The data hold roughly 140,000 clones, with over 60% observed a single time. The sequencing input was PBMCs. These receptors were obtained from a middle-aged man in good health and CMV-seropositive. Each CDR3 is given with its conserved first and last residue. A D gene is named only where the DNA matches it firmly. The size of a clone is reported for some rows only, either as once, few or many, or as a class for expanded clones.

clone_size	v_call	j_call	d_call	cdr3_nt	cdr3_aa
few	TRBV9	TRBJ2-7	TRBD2	TGTGCCAGCAGCGACGGGCCCGGGACTAGCGGGGGGGCTTTCCACGAGCAGTACTTC	CASSDGPGTSGGAFHEQYF
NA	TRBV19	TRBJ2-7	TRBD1	TGTGCCAGTAGTATCCCGGGACAGGCCCACTACGAGCAGTACTTC	CASSIPGQAHYEQYF
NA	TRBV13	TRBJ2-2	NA	TGTGCCAGCAGCCCCCCCGGGGAGCAGGACACCGGGGAGCTGTTTTTT	CASSPPGEQDTGELFF
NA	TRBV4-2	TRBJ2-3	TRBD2	TGTGCCAGCAGCCCTAGCGGGAAAAGCACAGATACGCAGTATTTT	CASSPSGKSTDTQYF
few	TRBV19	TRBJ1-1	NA	TGTGCCAGCACGGGGCGGGGGTGGAACACTGAAGCTTTCTTT	CASTGRGWNTEAFF
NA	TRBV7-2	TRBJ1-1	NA	TGTGCCAGCAGCTTAGGTACCGGGTTCGAAGCTTTCTTT	CASSLGTGFEAFF
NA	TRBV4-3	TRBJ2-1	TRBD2	TGCGCCAGCAGCCAATTAGCGGGAGGGCTGAGGAATGAGCAGTTCTTC	CASSQLAGGLRNEQFF
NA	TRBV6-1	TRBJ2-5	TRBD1	TGTGCCAGCAGTGAGACAGGGGGGGTACAAGAGACCCAGTACTTC	CASSETGGVQETQYF
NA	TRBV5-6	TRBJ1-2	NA	TGTGCCAGCAGCTTGTTACCCGGGACAAGTGGCTACACCTTC	CASSLLPGTSGYTF
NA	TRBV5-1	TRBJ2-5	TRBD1	TGCGCCAGCAGCATGGGACAGGGGGCGCCTATTCTGGAGACCCAGTACTTC	CASSMGQGAPILETQYF
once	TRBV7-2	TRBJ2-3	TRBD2	TGTGCCAGCAGCCGGACTAGCAGGTCAGATACGCAGTATTTT	CASSRTSRSDTQYF
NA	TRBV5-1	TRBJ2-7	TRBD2	TGCGCCAGCAGCTATGGACTAGCGGGAGACTACGAGCAGTACTTC	CASSYGLAGDYEQYF
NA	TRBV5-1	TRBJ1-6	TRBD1	TGCGCCAGCAGCTTGAGCCCGACCGGGACAGGGTATTCACCCCTCCACTTT	CASSLSPTGTGYSPLHF